The clone carrying this T cell receptor beta chain was counted only a few times. Profiled with immunoSEQ multiplex PCR; TCRdb holds only in-frame clones, not every one. This table holds around 50,000 clones, about 89% found once. The data originate from a study of blood T cell repertoires in COVID-19. Looking at the study overall: Specimens from acute and convalescent COVID-19 originated in the United States, Italy and Spain.

The CDR3 spans 13 residues. V was cut by 4 bases and J by 6 bases, with 9 bases left in between. Germline loops: CDR1 MNHEY, CDR2 SVGEGT. Sequenced input: peripheral blood. V and J are TRBV6-2 or TRBV6-3 and TRBJ2-2; D is perhaps TRBD1 (5 bases). The receptor's source is a man aged 55 to 70 with active or convalescent COVID-19. In nucleotides, the CDR3 is TGTGCCAGCAGTTTCTTCAGGGCCGGGGAGCTGTTTTTT. Encoded protein: CASSFFRAGELFF.